The source of this T cell receptor (beta chain) is a study of human T cells and chemical hapten exposure. Across the study: From small differences in pooled library volume came most of the variation in per-sample TCR yields. Overall study findings and caveats: TCRs exceeding a frequency of 1 in 1000 stayed unchanged under DPC sensitization.

Trimming cost V 3 bases and J 7 bases, with 32 bases left between them. This CDR3 has 20 amino acids. The V gene's germline CDR1 is SGHDT and CDR2 YYEEEE. Individual cDNA molecules each carried unique molecular identifiers attached by the library. In the source study's methods: Sequenced samples showed a median of around 100,000 TCRs each, with counts running from about 20,000 to 690,000. TCRdb called the RACE reads again in MiXCR, with one record for every CDR3 protein. The V and J calls reflect TCRdb's pipeline rather than the authors' work. The sample holds roughly 130,000 distinct CDR3 sequences, 8.5% to 9.5% seen once. This clonotype has only a few counts. What it binds is unknown. Time point in this sample: healthy volunteer bleed at 2 weeks. Unfractionated whole blood yielded total RNA.

Sequenced material: whole blood. This rearrangement joins TRBV5-6 to TRBJ2-1; weak D call: TRBD2 (6 bases). The sequence derives from a male donor in good health. Some clones in this sample may be carry-over from other donors' samples. CDR3 DNA: TGTGCCAGCAGCTCCTGGGGCGGGACGGACGGTCGCGGGATGAGGAATGAGCAGTTCTTC. This codes for CASSSWGGTDGRGMRNEQFF.